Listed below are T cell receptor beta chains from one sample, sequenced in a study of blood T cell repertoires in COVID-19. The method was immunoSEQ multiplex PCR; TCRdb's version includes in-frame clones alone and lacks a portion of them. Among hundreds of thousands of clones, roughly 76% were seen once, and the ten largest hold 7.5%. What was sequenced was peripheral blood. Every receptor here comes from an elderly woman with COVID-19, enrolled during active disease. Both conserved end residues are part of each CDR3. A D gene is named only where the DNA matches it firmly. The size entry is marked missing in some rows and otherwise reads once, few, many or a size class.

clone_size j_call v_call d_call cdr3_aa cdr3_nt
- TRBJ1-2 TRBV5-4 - CASSLAEGWSGYTF TGTGCCAGCAGCTTGGCCGAGGGTTGGAGTGGCTACACCTTC
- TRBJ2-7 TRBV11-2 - CASSRAGYLSYEQYF TGTGCCAGCAGCCGGGCGGGCTATCTCTCCTACGAGCAGTACTTC
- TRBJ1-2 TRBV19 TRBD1 CASNTFPGQGYGYTF TGTGCCAGTAATACCTTTCCGGGACAGGGTTATGGCTACACCTTC
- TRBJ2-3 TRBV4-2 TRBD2 CASSRVSGGDPDTQYF TGTGCCAGCAGCCGCGTTAGCGGGGGGGACCCAGATACGCAGTATTTT
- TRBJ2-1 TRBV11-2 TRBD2 CASSFTSGNPNEQFF TGTGCCAGCAGCTTTACTAGCGGTAACCCCAATGAGCAGTTCTTC
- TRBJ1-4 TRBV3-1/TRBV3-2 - CASSQAGGEKLFF TGTGCCAGCAGCCAAGCGGGGGGTGAAAAACTGTTTTTT
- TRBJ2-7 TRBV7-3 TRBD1 CASSSDRGYEQYF TGTGCCAGCAGCTCGGACAGGGGGTACGAGCAGTACTTC
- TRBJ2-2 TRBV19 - CASTRAGTGELFF TGTGCCAGTACCCGGGCAGGGACCGGGGAGCTGTTTTTT
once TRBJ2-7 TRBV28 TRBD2 CASREGGASGVTYEQYF TGTGCCAGCAGAGAGGGGGGGGCTAGCGGGGTAACCTACGAGCAGTACTTC
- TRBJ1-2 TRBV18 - CASSPNRETYGYTF TGTGCCAGCTCACCCAACAGGGAAACCTATGGCTACACCTTC
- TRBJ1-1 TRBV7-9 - CASSLAQGPLTEAFF TGTGCCAGCAGCTTAGCACAGGGTCCCCTTACTGAAGCTTTCTTT
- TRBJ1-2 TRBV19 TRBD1 CASKNRGNYGYTF TGTGCCAGTAAAAACAGGGGAAACTATGGCTACACCTTC
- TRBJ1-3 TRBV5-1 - CASSFTGGSGNTIYF TGCGCCAGCAGCTTCACGGGGGGCTCTGGAAACACCATATATTTT
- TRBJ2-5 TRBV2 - CASSDGGQVKETQYF TGTGCCAGCAGTGACGGGGGGCAGGTTAAAGAGACCCAGTACTTC
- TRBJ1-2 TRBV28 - CASSLVQGGVGGYTF TGTGCCAGCAGTTTAGTACAAGGGGGGGTTGGTGGCTACACCTTC
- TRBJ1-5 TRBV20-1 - CSARVVEPQHF TGCAGTGCTAGAGTAGTAGAGCCCCAGCATTTT
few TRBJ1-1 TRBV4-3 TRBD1 CASSLGTVRTEAFF TGCGCCAGCAGCCTAGGGACAGTAAGAACTGAAGCTTTCTTT
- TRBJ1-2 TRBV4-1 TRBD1 CASSQRWYGTGSPYTF TGCGCCAGCAGCCAAAGATGGTACGGGACAGGGTCCCCCTACACCTTC
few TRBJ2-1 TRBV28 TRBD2 CASTRTSGIYNEQFF TGTGCCAGCACCCGGACTAGCGGCATCTACAATGAGCAGTTCTTC
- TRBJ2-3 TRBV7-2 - CASSLALNTDTQYF TGTGCCAGCAGCTTAGCCTTAAACACAGATACGCAGTATTTT
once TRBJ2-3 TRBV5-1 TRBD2 CASSLGGGEDTQYF TGCGCCAGCAGCTTAGGCGGGGGGGAGGATACGCAGTATTTT
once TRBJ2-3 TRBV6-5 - CASSYSDTQYF TGTGCCAGCAGTTATTCGGATACGCAGTATTTT
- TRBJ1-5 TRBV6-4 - CASSEQGGRNQPQHF TGTGCCAGCAGTGAACAGGGCGGACGCAATCAGCCCCAGCATTTT
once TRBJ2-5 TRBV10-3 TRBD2 CAISESSGRAAGETQYF TGTGCCATCAGTGAGTCGAGCGGGAGGGCCGCAGGTGAGACCCAGTACTTC
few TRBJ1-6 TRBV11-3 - CASSSSGIHSPLHF -
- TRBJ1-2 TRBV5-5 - CASSLSGGGYGYTF TGTGCCAGCAGCTTGTCCGGTGGAGGTTATGGCTACACCTTC
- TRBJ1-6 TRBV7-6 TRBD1 CASSSRTGGNSPLHF TGTGCCAGCAGCTCAAGGACAGGGGGCAATTCACCCCTCCACTTT
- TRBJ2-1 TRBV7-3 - CASSPEGGSSYNEQFF TGTGCCAGCAGCCCGGAAGGAGGGAGCTCCTACAATGAGCAGTTCTTC
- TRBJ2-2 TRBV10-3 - CAISETGTGELFF TGTGCCATCAGTGAAACGGGCACCGGGGAGCTGTTTTTT
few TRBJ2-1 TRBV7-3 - CASSPPLGNEQFF TGTGCCAGCAGCCCTCCCCTCGGCAATGAGCAGTTCTTC
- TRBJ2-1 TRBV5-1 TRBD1 CASSVAGTGIYNEQFF TGCGCCAGCAGCGTCGCCGGGACAGGGATCTACAATGAGCAGTTCTTC
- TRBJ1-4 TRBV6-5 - CASSNGEKLFF TGTGCCAGCAGCAACGGTGAAAAACTGTTTTTT
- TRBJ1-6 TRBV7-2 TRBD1 CASSTTGAPPLSPLHF TGTGCCAGCAGCACGACAGGGGCCCCACCCCTTTCACCCCTCCACTTT
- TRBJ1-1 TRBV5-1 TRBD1 CASSSQGANTEAFF TGCGCCAGCAGCTCTCAGGGGGCAAACACTGAAGCTTTCTTT
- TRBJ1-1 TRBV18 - CASSPDGGYGAFF TGTGCCAGCTCACCAGACGGGGGGTACGGAGCTTTCTTT
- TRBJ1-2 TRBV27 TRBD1 CASSPRQGALGYTF TGTGCCAGCTCCCCGAGACAGGGGGCGCTCGGCTACACCTTC
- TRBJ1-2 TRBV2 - CASSERSQGYGYTF TGTGCCAGCAGTGAGAGGAGTCAAGGCTATGGCTACACCTTC